Sequencing of this TCR beta chain was carried out in a study of tumour-infiltrating T cells in Burkitt lymphoma. On the study more broadly: Patients covered every epidemiological subtype of Burkitt lymphoma. Repertoire clonality predicted overall and progression-free survival. Study results and caveats: Many Burkitt lymphoma patients shared several public clonotypes.

The CDR3 is 13 residues long. V lost 5 bases to trimming and J lost 8 bases, with 15 bases between them. Germline CDR1 SGHTA, CDR2 FQGNSA. Clones were read by immunoSEQ multiplex PCR, and TCRdb kept only the in-frame ones, dropping some. The table has approximately 46,000 clones, about a third seen once. This clone showed up just a few times. Its antigen remains unidentified. This chain uses TRBV7-2 with TRBJ1-2; D is undetermined. This TCR was sampled from a human donor with Burkitt lymphoma. The sample taken for sequencing was tumor tissue. The CDR3 reads CASSPRWKGGYTF. DNA for the CDR3: TGTGCCAGCAGCCCGAGATGGAAGGGAGGCTACACCTTC.